This T cell receptor beta chain is drawn from a study of blood T cell repertoires in COVID-19. Turning to the study itself: In each case, the material was cDNA or gDNA derived from T cells, B-cell-depleted T cells, or PBMCs.

Recruited during active infection, patients (from Seattle) were subsequently followed longitudinally. In its sample, this clone was seen a few times. The data were produced by immunoSEQ multiplex PCR, yet TCRdb's version contains in-frame clones alone and is incomplete. The sample includes around 100,000 clones, less than 85% seen only once; the top ten take less than 5%. The sequencing sample was made of peripheral blood. The receptor was isolated from a man between 65 and 85 years old with COVID-19, enrolled during active disease.

The CDR3 loop reads CASSLGTSGRFNEQFF. CDR3 DNA sequence: TGTGCCAGCAGCCTAGGGACTAGCGGGAGATTCAATGAGCAGTTCTTC. The rearrangement joins TRBV4-2 to TRBJ2-1, with TRBD2 identical over 14 bases. Trimming at V came to 4 bases and at J to 6 bases, leaving 5 bases not matched to a gene. CDR1 is LGHNA and CDR2 is YNFKEQ in the germline V gene. This CDR3 contains 16 residues.